A selection of T cell receptor beta chains follows, all from one sample in a study of T cell changes during pregnancy in multiple sclerosis. The repertoire was sequenced with immunoSEQ multiplex PCR; TCRdb's copy has only in-frame clones and lacks some. The sample lists about 83,000 clones, around 93% occurring once. The material sequenced was PBMCs, taken in the first trimester of pregnancy. These receptors were taken from a female donor in good health, serving as a control in a pregnancy study. Some clones in this sample may be carry-over from other donors' samples. The CDR3 runs from the conserved cysteine through the conserved F or W. D genes are given only for firm matches.

v_call,j_call,d_call,cdr3_aa,cdr3_nt
TRBV20-1,TRBJ2-3,NA,CSASFADTQYF,TGCAGTGCTAGCTTTGCAGATACGCAGTATTTT
TRBV28,TRBJ1-1,NA,CASSPPLPRGNTEAFF,TGTGCCAGCAGTCCCCCTTTACCCAGGGGGAACACTGAAGCTTTCTTT
TRBV7-8,TRBJ2-3,NA,CASSLALATDTQYF,TGTGCCAGCAGCTTAGCTCTAGCCACCGATACGCAGTATTTT
TRBV18,TRBJ2-7,NA,CASSPTLRDLSSYEQYF,TGTGCCAGCTCACCAACCCTACGGGACTTGAGCTCCTACGAGCAGTACTTC
TRBV6-6,TRBJ2-1,TRBD1,CASSPTGPYNEQFF,TGTGCCAGCAGCCCGACAGGGCCCTACAATGAGCAGTTCTTC
TRBV27,TRBJ1-1,TRBD1,CASSLRGRVTEAFF,TGTGCCAGCAGTCTCAGGGGGCGCGTCACTGAAGCTTTCTTT
TRBV7-7,TRBJ2-3,TRBD2,CASSLGLAGHTDTQYF,TGTGCTAGCAGCTTAGGTCTAGCGGGACACACAGATACGCAGTATTTT
TRBV7-3,TRBJ2-3,NA,CASSLTGRTDTQYF,TGTGCCAGCAGCTTAACGGGGAGGACAGATACGCAGTATTTT
TRBV19,TRBJ2-7,TRBD2,CASSMTSGYSFSYEQYF,TGTGCCAGTAGTATGACTAGCGGGTATTCGTTCTCCTACGAGCAGTACTTC
TRBV5-1,TRBJ2-4,NA,CASSPDGLAKNIQYF,TGCGCCAGCAGCCCGGACGGACTAGCCAAAAACATTCAGTACTTC
TRBV5-1,TRBJ1-5,NA,CASSPGDSNQPQHF,TGCGCCAGCAGCCCCGGGGATAGCAATCAGCCCCAGCATTTT
TRBV28,TRBJ1-2,NA,CASSFSGQRFGYTF,TGTGCCAGCAGTTTTTCTGGACAACGTTTTGGCTACACCTTC
TRBV7-2,TRBJ2-7,TRBD2,CASSYGLAGDEQYF,TGTGCCAGCAGCTACGGACTAGCGGGAGACGAGCAGTACTTC
TRBV5-1,TRBJ2-7,NA,CASSLGAASSYEQYF,TGCGCCAGCAGCTTGGGAGCGGCGAGCTCCTACGAGCAGTACTTC
TRBV6-1,TRBJ2-5,NA,CASSGGLQGKAQETQYF,TGTGCCAGCAGTGGCGGGCTGCAGGGGAAGGCCCAAGAGACCCAGTACTTC
TRBV6-6,TRBJ2-7,NA,CASSGVGYEQYF,TGTGCCAGTTCGGGGGTAGGGTACGAGCAGTACTTC
TRBV11-2,TRBJ2-1,NA,CASSTGPRGGTYNEQFF,TGTGCCAGCAGCACGGGTCCCAGGGGCGGCACTTACAATGAGCAGTTCTTC
TRBV11-2,TRBJ2-3,NA,CASSSTPTTGIGTQYF,TGTGCCAGCAGCTCTACTCCCACTACAGGGATTGGTACGCAGTATTTT
TRBV28,TRBJ2-3,TRBD1,CASSLSGGGGDTQYF,TGTGCCAGCAGTTTATCAGGGGGTGGGGGTGATACGCAGTATTTT
TRBV7-2,TRBJ2-7,TRBD1,CASSWKQGGYEQYF,TGTGCCAGCAGCTGGAAACAGGGGGGTTACGAGCAGTACTTC